The source of this T cell receptor beta chain is a study of blood T cell repertoires in COVID-19. Background on the study: There were acute and convalescent COVID-19 samples, and they came from the United States, Italy and Spain. The analysed material was cDNA or gDNA that came from T cells, B-cell-depleted T cells, or PBMCs.

Per the authors' pipeline: Reference gene primers were amplified, and this amplification served to estimate nucleated cell counts. The table came from immunoSEQ multiplex PCR; TCRdb's copy has only in-frame clones and leaves some out. V and J calls and clone size are copied from that table; D and trimming were computed from the DNA. This table has tens of thousands of clones, 86% appearing once. The CDR3 has 15 amino acids. The germline V and J ends were trimmed by 6 bases and 7 bases, with 16 bases remaining between them. The germline CDR1 and CDR2 sequences are SNHLY and FYNNEI. This sequence joins TRBV2 and TRBJ1-6, with no clear D. Sequenced: peripheral blood. The clonotype comes from a woman older than 75 in a cohort sampled during active or convalescent COVID-19. This chain's CDR3 is CASSLRHPGNSPLHF. The CDR3 coding sequence is TGTGCCAGCAGCCTCCGACACCCTGGGAATTCACCCCTCCACTTT.